This T cell receptor (beta chain) was retrieved from a study of Ad26.COV2.S vaccination and SARS-CoV-2 variants. Germline values: CDR1 KGHSH, CDR2 LQKENI. This CDR3 comprises 16 residues. With V trimmed by 3 bases and J by 2 bases, 9 bases remained unmatched. Sequencing used immunoSEQ multiplex PCR; TCRdb keeps in-frame clones, though not all of them. Of 300,000 to 350,000 clones listed, approximately 87% were seen once; the top ten hold over 5%. Indicated treatment: around 19 received Ad26.COV2.S at low or high dose, single or two shots; about 5 received placebo; per-sample allocation not given. Sampling occurred on day 63 after the first vaccine or placebo injection. Vaccination used an Ad26 vector expressing Wuhan-strain SARS-CoV-2 spike.

This specimen was peripheral blood, taken in a trial of Ad26.COV2.S vaccine versus placebo. The gene calls are TRBV18 and TRBJ1-1; 7 positions match TRBD1. The clonotype originates from a person between 18 and 65 years old who received the Ad26.COV2.S COVID-19 vaccine or a placebo. The CDR3 DNA is TGTGCCAGCTCACCGGAAAATAGACAGGGTAACACTGAAGCTTTCTTT. Residues: CASSPENRQGNTEAFF.